The 22 T cell receptor beta chains presented below share a single source sample, sequenced in a study of T cells in Graves' hyperthyroidism and ophthalmopathy. TCR beta CDR3 regions were amplified from RNA. TCR CDR3 underwent first-round RT-PCR with the HTBI primer set. TCRdb re-called the multiplex PCR reads with MiXCR, one entry per CDR3 protein. The sample includes under 350,000 distinct CDR3 sequences, 13% of them seen just once. Material for sequencing was blood. The source is a woman under 40 with Graves' hyperthyroidism that later progressed to Graves' ophthalmopathy.

This clonotype was counted at least ten times. CDR3 in amino acids: CAWHFSGSSTDTQYF. For the CDR3, the DNA is TGTGCCTGGCACTTCAGCGGGTCTAGCACAGATACGCAGTATTTT. The V and J genes are TRBV30 and TRBJ2-3, with D perhaps matching TRBD2 (6 bases). This CDR3 has 15 amino acids. Trimming took 5 bases from V and 0 from J, leaving 15 bases between them. Germline V gene sequence: CDR1 GTSNPN, CDR2 SVGIG (reference sequence).

This clonotype turned up a few times. This CDR3 reads CATSRDHHEQYF. CDR3 nucleotides: TGTGCCACCAGCAGAGATCACCACGAGCAGTACTTC. This rearrangement joins TRBV15 to TRBJ2-7; D is uncertain. V lost 0 bases and J lost 5, with 5 bases in between. CDR1 is LNHNV, CDR2 YYDKDF, per germline (reference sequence). The CDR3 sequence is 12 residues long.

The chain employs TRBV27 and TRBJ2-7; TRBD2 matches at 7 bases. Germline V gives CDR1 MNHEY, CDR2 SMNVEV (reference sequence). The CDR3 consists of 13 residues. V lost 8 bases and J lost 2; bases outside the gene matches: 6. The CDR3 bases are TGTGCCAGCGGGGGGGGGGGTCCCTACGAGCAGTACTTC. Translating it yields CASGGGGPYEQYF.

This clonotype appeared many times. The chain couples TRBV29-1 to TRBJ2-7; 10 bases are a match to TRBD1. This CDR3 spans 14 amino acids. V was clipped by 3 bases and J by 6 bases; unmatched bases: 8. From germline, CDR1 is SQVTM and CDR2 ANQGSEA. CDR3 region: CSVDERQGAGEQYF. The CDR3 DNA is TGCAGCGTTGACGAACGACAGGGGGCGGGCGAGCAGTACTTC.

This clonotype was seen at least ten times. V usage is TRBV3-1 and J usage is TRBJ2-3; D not certain. Between the trimmed V and J ends, which lost 0 bases and 5 bases, there was a span of 12 bases. Germline CDR1 reads LGHDT; CDR2 reads YNNKEL (reference sequence). This CDR3 has 15 residues. CDR3: CASSQDFRLLDTQYF. The CDR3 bases are TGTGCCAGCAGCCAAGATTTTCGTCTACTAGATACGCAGTATTTT.

In its sample, this clonotype was seen many times. This chain joins TRBV6-2 or TRBV6-3 and TRBJ1-1; 7 nucleotides align to TRBD1. This CDR3 has 16 amino acids. Germline lookup yields CDR1 MNHEY and CDR2 SVGEGT. The J segment lost 5 bases and the V segment lost 2 bases, leaving 11 bases of the junction unmatched. This CDR3 is CASSYTQGTPGTEAFF. CDR3 sequence (DNA): TGTGCCAGCAGTTACACACAGGGGACCCCCGGGACTGAAGCTTTCTTT.

This clonotype was counted many times. The chain combines TRBV12-3 or TRBV12-4 with TRBJ2-5, with 10 bases matching TRBD1. V was pared by 7 bases and J by 1 base, with 15 bases of the junction left unmatched. This CDR3 is built from 18 residues. The CDR3 DNA reads as TGTGCCAGCACACCCGGGACAGGGGACGCGTGGGGCCAAGAGACCCAGTACTTC. This sequence encodes CASTPGTGDAWGQETQYF.

There are many counts of this clonotype. This chain connects TRBV28 to TRBJ1-2; D is perhaps TRBD1 (6 bases). Germline CDR1 and CDR2: MDHEN and SYDVKM. The CDR3 contains 13 residues. The V gene lost 7 bases and the J gene lost 4 bases, with 13 bases spanning the gap. The CDR3 DNA sequence: TGTGCCAGCACCCAGGGGTTCTCCTATGGCTACACCTTC. Its translation: CASTQGFSYGYTF.

This clonotype came up many times. This chain uses TRBV4-3 with TRBJ2-7; D unclear. V shed 3 bases and J shed 0 bases, with 15 bases lying between them. CDR3 length: 16 amino acids. Germline CDR1 is LGHNA and CDR2 is YSLEER. The CDR3 here is CASSQGVGPSSYEQYF. The CDR3 coding sequence is TGCGCCAGCAGCCAGGGCGTCGGGCCAAGCTCCTACGAGCAGTACTTC.

This clonotype was seen ten or more times. The chain couples TRBV27 to TRBJ2-1; TRBD2 matches 7 bases. CDR1 is MNHEY and CDR2 is SMNVEV in the germline V gene (reference sequence). This CDR3 region has 16 residues. V trimming: 5 bases; J trimming: 5 bases; junction bases outside the gene matches: 12. CDR3 sequence reads: CASSDMGEGPNNEQFF. The CDR3 region has the DNA TGTGCCAGCAGTGACATGGGGGAGGGCCCTAACAATGAGCAGTTCTTC.

This clonotype has a count of ten or more. This rearrangement joins TRBV6-1 to TRBJ1-4; 7 nucleotides match TRBD1. The V segment lost 6 bases and the J segment 7 bases; nucleotides outside the gene matches: 8. This CDR3 is 14 amino acids long. Per the germline V gene, CDR1 is MNHNS and CDR2 is SASEGT. CDR3 residues: CASSVDRVGEKLFF. The DNA for the CDR3 is TGTGCCAGCAGCGTAGACAGGGTTGGTGAAAAACTGTTTTTT.

This clonotype occurred many times. The rearrangement uses TRBV5-6 and TRBJ2-7; 14 bases align to TRBD2. This CDR3 has 17 amino acids. Germline loops: CDR1 SGHDT, CDR2 YYEEEE. Germline trimming cut 4 bases from V and 5 bases from J; bases unmatched to any gene: 11. The chain's CDR3 is CASSATSGRAVIDEQYF. CDR3 nucleotides: TGTGCCAGCAGCGCGACTAGCGGGAGGGCCGTGATTGACGAGCAGTACTTC.

The rearrangement uses TRBV5-1 and TRBJ2-2; 11 bases agree with TRBD2. Germline CDR1 is SGHRS and CDR2 is YFSETQ. This CDR3 is 16 amino acids long. Trimming removed 4 bases from V and 0 bases from J; junction bases left unmatched: 2. Here the CDR3 reads CASSVGLAANTGELFF. Here the CDR3 DNA reads TGCGCCAGCAGCGTGGGACTAGCGGCGAACACCGGGGAGCTGTTTTTT.

This clonotype came up many times. The rearrangement links TRBV5-4 to TRBJ2-7; D may be TRBD1 (6 bases). The CDR3 has 15 amino acids. V lost 0 bases to trimming and J lost 3 bases, with 13 bases between them. Germline V gene lookup returns CDR1 SGHNT and CDR2 YYREEE (reference sequence). This CDR3 reads CASSLGNDRSYEQYF. The CDR3 nucleotides read TGTGCCAGCAGCTTGGGGAACGACAGGAGCTACGAGCAGTACTTC.

This clonotype showed up many times. The chain combines TRBV3-1 with TRBJ2-7, with D perhaps matching TRBD2 (5 bases). Germline-derived CDR1 and CDR2 are LGHDT and YNNKEL (reference sequence). The CDR3 consists of 16 residues. V lost 0 bases to trimming and J lost 1 base, with 13 bases between them. In DNA, the CDR3 is TGTGCCAGCAGCCAAGATTACGGTAGCGCATCCTACGAGCAGTACTTC. Amino acid sequence: CASSQDYGSASYEQYF.

About this clonotype: This could be a read error, since a much larger clone is one nucleotide away. The chain joins TRBV6-2 or TRBV6-3 to TRBJ2-7; D is perhaps TRBD2 (6 bases). CDR1 MNHEY and CDR2 SVGEGT come from the germline V gene. V was shortened by 5 bases and J by 2 bases, with 10 bases between the two germline ends. This CDR3 contains 13 residues. CDR3 sequence (DNA): TGTGCCAGCAGTCACGGGAGACCCTACGAGCAGTACTTC. Translating gives CASSHGRPYEQYF.

The V and J genes are TRBV6-5 and TRBJ2-7, with D perhaps matching TRBD1 (5 bases). The CDR3 has 16 amino acids. V gave up 0 bases and J gave up 5 bases, with 17 bases separating them. Germline CDR1 MNHEY, CDR2 SVGAGI. The CDR3 region is CASSYSKSPRQHEQYF. CDR3 bases: TGTGCCAGCAGTTACTCAAAGAGCCCTCGACAGCACGAGCAGTACTTC.

This clonotype appeared many times. This rearrangement joins TRBV6-2 or TRBV6-3 to TRBJ2-1; D uncertain. The CDR3 extends over 12 amino acids. V gave up 2 bases and J gave up 3 bases, with 2 bases separating them. CDR1 and CDR2 (germline): MNHEY, SVGEGT. The CDR3 reads CASSYVYNEQFF. The CDR3 DNA reads TGTGCCAGCAGTTACGTCTACAATGAGCAGTTCTTC.

This clonotype was seen at least ten times. The gene calls are TRBV5-1 and TRBJ2-1; TRBD1 or TRBD2 may be the D gene (5 bases each). This CDR3 contains 15 residues. Trimming shortened V by 0 bases and J by 7 bases, and 14 bases separated the two germline ends. CDR1 and CDR2 from the germline V gene are SGHRS and YFSETQ. CDR3 residues: CASSLEGPPVNEQFF. The CDR3 DNA sequence: TGCGCCAGCAGCTTGGAGGGACCACCGGTGAATGAGCAGTTCTTC. Using reference TRBV5-1 and TRBJ2-1 for the parts outside the CDR3, the full variable domain is KAGVTQTPRYLIKTRGQQVTLSCSPISGHRSVSWYQQTPGQGLQFLFEYFSETQRNKGNFPGRFSGRQFSNSRSEMNVSTLELGDSALYLCASSLEGPPVNEQFFGPGTRLTVL.

This clonotype was detected only a few times. The germline gene is not matched at one end of the junction; a read error may be the cause. The chain is built from TRBV6-2 or TRBV6-3 and TRBJ2-5; the D is unclear. The germline V gene has CDR1 MNHEY and CDR2 SVGEGT. The CDR3 loop spans 14 amino acids. CDR3 sequence reads: CAGSYSRIQETQYF. CDR3 bases: TGTGCCGGCAGTTACTCTCGCATCCAAGAGACCCAGTACTTC.

This clonotype was detected only a few times. The chain recombines TRBV7-9 with TRBJ1-5; no reliable D call. V was trimmed by 7 bases and J by 0 bases, leaving 4 bases between them. The CDR3 runs 12 residues. The V gene's germline CDR1 is SEHNR and CDR2 FQNEAQ (reference sequence). CDR3 residues: CASTNSNQPQHF. CDR3 nucleotide sequence: TGTGCCAGCACCAATAGCAATCAGCCCCAGCATTTT. The variable domain in full, completed from reference TRBV7-9 and TRBJ1-5, reads DTGVSQNPRHKITKRGQNVTFRCDPISEHNRLYWYRQTLGQGPEFLTYFQNEAQLEKSRLLSDRFSAERPKGSFSTLEIQRTEQGDSAMYLCASTNSNQPQHFGDGTRLSIL.

Turning to this clonotype: An end of the junction differs from the germline gene, which may be a read error. This chain joins TRBV6-5 and TRBJ1-3; no reliable D call. Germline-derived CDR1 and CDR2 are MNHEY and SVGAGI. The CDR3 consists of 16 residues. The CDR3 loop is CASSYSYAISGNSIYF. The CDR3 region has the DNA TGTGCCAGCAGTTACTCGTACGCAATCTCTGGAAACAGCATATATTTT.